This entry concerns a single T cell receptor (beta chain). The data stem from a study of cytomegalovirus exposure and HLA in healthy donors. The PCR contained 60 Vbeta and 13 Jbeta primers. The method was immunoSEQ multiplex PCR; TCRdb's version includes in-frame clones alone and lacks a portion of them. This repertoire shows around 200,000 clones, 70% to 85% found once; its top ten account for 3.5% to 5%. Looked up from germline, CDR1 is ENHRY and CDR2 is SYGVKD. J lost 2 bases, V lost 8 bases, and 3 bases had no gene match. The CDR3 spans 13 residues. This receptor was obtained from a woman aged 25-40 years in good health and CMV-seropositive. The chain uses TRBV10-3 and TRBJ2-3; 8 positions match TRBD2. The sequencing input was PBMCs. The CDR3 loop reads CAIQRGSTDTQYF. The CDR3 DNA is TGTGCCATCCAGCGGGGGTCCACAGATACGCAGTATTTT.